Shown below are 26 T cell receptor beta chains from a single sample sequenced in a study of regulatory T cells in long-lasting Graves disease. This sample's time point: newly diagnosed GD, antithyroid drugs for less than 3 months. Scientists built the TCR library using RNA that was extracted from PBMCs. The TCR beta library used iRepertoire HTBI primers with Arm-PCR amplification of CDR3. TCRdb recomputed calls from the multiplex PCR reads with MiXCR, one row per CDR3 protein. There are approximately 400,000 distinct CDR3 sequences in the sample; about an eighth occur only once, and about 20% lies in the top ten. This same sample was also taken into another study, of T cells in Graves' hyperthyroidism and ophthalmopathy.

Sample: peripheral blood mononuclear cells (PBMCs), taken at new diagnosis, from a patient treated with antithyroid drugs. The receptors come from a woman aged 18-35 years with Graves disease.

The chain combines TRBV12-3 or TRBV12-4 with TRBJ1-5, with D maybe TRBD1 (5 bases). The CDR3 covers 15 residues. Deletions cut 2 bases from V and 0 bases from J, with 8 bases between. CDR3 in DNA: TGTGCCAGCAGTTTACGACAGATTAGCAATCAGCCCCAGCATTTT. It translates to CASSLRQISNQPQHF.

This clonotype was recorded at least ten times. This rearrangement joins TRBV6-2 or TRBV6-3 to TRBJ2-1; TRBD2 agrees at 9 bases. V shed 0 bases and J 11 bases; nucleotides not matched to a gene: 8. This CDR3 has 15 amino acids. Germline loops: CDR1 MNHEY, CDR2 SVGEGT. In DNA, the CDR3 is TGTGCCAGCAGTTACTCGGGTCTAGCGGGGCTACAGCAGTTCTTC. Amino acids: CASSYSGLAGLQQFF.

This clonotype was recorded many times. This chain uses TRBV15 with TRBJ2-1, with 10 bases aligning to TRBD2. Germline CDR1 reads LNHNV; CDR2 reads YYDKDF (reference sequence). The CDR3 sequence is 17 residues long. The ends lost 1 base at V and 1 base at J; junction bases unmatched: 4. The CDR3 nucleotides are TGTGCCACCAGCAGAGGAGCGGGAGGGCAGTCCTACAATGAGCAGTTCTTC. Its translation: CATSRGAGGQSYNEQFF.

This clonotype has ten or more counts. The chain links TRBV5-1 to TRBJ1-1; D remains ambiguous. V lost 2 bases, J lost 5 bases, and 13 bases lay in between. Germline V gene data show CDR1 as SGHRS and CDR2 as YFSETQ. The CDR3 length is 14 residues. The CDR3 region is CASSLVAGNTEAFF. The DNA for the CDR3 is TGCGCCAGCAGCTTAGTCGCCGGAAATACTGAAGCTTTCTTT.

This clonotype was detected only a few times. The chain uses TRBV30 and TRBJ2-2; D remains unclear. Germline V CDR1 and CDR2: GTSNPN, SVGIG (reference sequence). V lost 0 bases, J lost 3 bases, and 14 bases lay in between. The length of the CDR3 is 16 residues. CDR3: CAWSVVWRMDTGELFF. DNA for the CDR3: TGTGCCTGGAGTGTGGTATGGAGAATGGACACCGGGGAGCTGTTTTTT. Full variable domain (missing parts from reference TRBV30 and TRBJ2-2): SQTIHQWPATLVQPVGSPLSLECTVEGTSNPNLYWYRQAAGRGLQLLFYSVGIGQISSEVPQNLSASRPQDRQFILSSKKLLLSDSGFYLCAWSVVWRMDTGELFFGEGSRLTVL.

The V gene is TRBV10-3, the J gene TRBJ2-2, with TRBD2 identical over 10 bases. Germline CDR1 reads ENHRY; CDR2 reads SYGVKD. The junction had 1 base not matched to a gene; V was cut back by 5 bases and J by 1 base. This CDR3 region has 15 residues. The CDR3, as DNA: TGTGCCATCAGTCCTAGCGGGGGGAACACCGGGGAGCTGTTTTTT. The encoded protein is CAISPSGGNTGELFF.

This clonotype was observed a handful of times. CDR3 loop: CASSIRDRGLLWANVLTF. The CDR3 DNA follows: TGTGCCAGCAGTATTCGGGACAGGGGTCTTCTCTGGGCCAACGTCCTGACTTTC. This rearrangement joins TRBV6-9 to TRBJ2-6; 10 bases are shared with TRBD1. The CDR3 covers 18 residues. Unmatched junction bases numbered 12, after V lost 5 bases and J lost 5 bases. Germline values: CDR1 MNHGY, CDR2 SVAAGI.

This clonotype was detected ten times or more. This chain uses TRBV12-3 or TRBV12-4 with TRBJ2-5, with a weak D call TRBD2 (5 bases). V lost 10 bases and J 2 bases, leaving 14 bases between the germline ends. The length of the CDR3 is 13 residues. This CDR3 is CATSKRDQETQYF. In DNA, the CDR3 is TGTGCCACGTCTAAGAGGGATCAAGAGACCCAGTACTTC.

This clonotype was observed many times. The chain employs TRBV28 and TRBJ2-4, with TRBD1 matching 7 bases. After removal of 4 bases from V and 0 bases from J, the junction contained 6 bases not matched to a gene. The germline CDR1 and CDR2 sequences are MDHEN and SYDVKM. This CDR3 is built from 16 residues. CDR3 bases: TGTGCCAGCAGTTCCCAGGGGGAACTAGCCAAAAACATTCAGTACTTC. This codes for CASSSQGELAKNIQYF.

The CDR3 DNA is TGCAGTGTTAGGAAAGGGAAATACGAGCAGTACTTC. Protein product: CSVRKGKYEQYF. This sequence joins TRBV20-1 and TRBJ2-7, with D uncertain. The V and J ends lost 7 bases and 4 bases respectively, with 14 bases between them. The CDR3 spans 12 residues. Germline V gene sequence: CDR1 DFQATT, CDR2 SNEGSKA (reference sequence).

This clonotype appeared many times. The rearrangement uses TRBV4-3 and TRBJ2-3; 9 bases are a match to TRBD2. Per the germline V gene, CDR1 is LGHNA and CDR2 is YSLEER. The CDR3 consists of 17 residues. J gave up 6 bases and V 0 bases, and 10 bases lay outside the gene matches. This CDR3 is CASSQDSASGARDTQYF. In nucleotides, the CDR3 is TGCGCCAGCAGCCAAGACTCCGCTAGCGGGGCTAGGGATACGCAGTATTTT.

This clonotype appeared many times. This chain links TRBV20-1 with TRBJ2-5, with 12 bases matching TRBD2. The CDR3 is 14 residues long. Germline trimming cut 0 bases from V and 9 bases from J; bases unmatched to any gene: 5. The germline gives CDR1 DFQATT, CDR2 SNEGSKA (reference sequence). CDR3: CSARDWRLAGAQYF. The CDR3 DNA reads TGCAGTGCTAGAGATTGGAGACTAGCGGGAGCCCAGTACTTC.

This clonotype was picked up many times. The CDR3 is CSAWGSSGALYNEQFF. The CDR3 region has the DNA TGCAGTGCCTGGGGGTCTAGCGGGGCGTTATACAATGAGCAGTTCTTC. V is TRBV20-1 and J is TRBJ2-1, with 9 bases aligning to TRBD2. With V trimmed by 6 bases and J by 4 bases, 13 bases remained unmatched. The CDR3 runs to 16 residues. Germline V gene data show CDR1 as DFQATT and CDR2 as SNEGSKA (reference sequence).

In its sample, this clonotype was seen many times. The genes are TRBV9 and TRBJ2-3; D unresolved. The germline V gene encodes CDR1 SGDLS and CDR2 YYNGEE. This CDR3 spans 15 amino acids. Trimming removed 0 bases at V and 3 bases at J, with 11 bases between. CDR3 DNA sequence: TGTGCCAGCAGCGTAGCTCTCCGGGCGACAGATACGCAGTATTTT. Its translation: CASSVALRATDTQYF.

The chain links TRBV19 to TRBJ1-5; D remains ambiguous. Germline V lookup: CDR1 LNHDA, CDR2 SQIVND (reference sequence). V was shortened by 5 bases and J by 9 bases, with 8 bases between the two germline ends. There are 11 residues in the CDR3. CDR3 DNA sequence: TGTGCCAGTAGTGGAGAAGGGCCCCAGCATTTT. Amino acid sequence: CASSGEGPQHF.

There are many counts of this clonotype. The CDR3 sequence: CASRSAPQPQHF. CDR3 nucleotides: TGTGCCAGCAGGTCCGCGCCTCAGCCCCAGCATTTT. The gene calls are TRBV28 and TRBJ1-5; D is ambiguous. Trimming removed 6 bases from V and 6 bases from J, with 9 bases in between. Germline values: CDR1 MDHEN, CDR2 SYDVKM. The CDR3 runs 12 residues.

Ten or more counts support this clonotype. The chain carries TRBV24-1 and TRBJ1-1, with 7 bases aligning to TRBD1. Germline V gene sequence: CDR1 KGHDR, CDR2 SFDVKD. J lost 1 base, V lost 4 bases, and 14 bases had no gene match. CDR3 size: 18 residues. CDR3 residues: CATSDLRGTEARNTEAFF. For the CDR3, the DNA is TGTGCCACCAGTGACCTCAGGGGGACGGAGGCTCGGAACACTGAAGCTTTCTTT.

About this clonotype: Because the CDR3 is missing its conserved closing phenylalanine or tryptophan, this is likely a read error. This chain uses TRBV7-9 with TRBJ1-2, with D maybe TRBD1 (6 bases). Germline values: CDR1 SEHNR, CDR2 FQNEAQ (reference sequence). V lost 5 bases and J lost 11, with 18 bases in between. This CDR3 is 13 amino acids long. Written as DNA, the CDR3 is TGTGCCAGCAGCCTCAAGGGGGACCTCGGGTACACCCTC. It translates to CASSLKGDLGYTL.

The gene calls are TRBV4-3 and TRBJ2-4; tentatively, D is TRBD2 (6 bases). Germline assignment: CDR1 LGHNA and CDR2 YSLEER. The V and J ends lost 2 bases and 9 bases respectively, with 20 bases between them. The CDR3 runs to 16 residues. CDR3 amino acids: CASSQNGFQGGGIQYF. As DNA, the CDR3 is TGCGCCAGCAGCCAAAACGGATTTCAGGGAGGCGGCATTCAGTACTTC.

This clonotype was observed many times. The chain uses TRBV7-9 and TRBJ2-1; D call uncertain. Deletions cut 5 bases from V and 7 bases from J, with 9 bases between. The length of the CDR3 is 12 residues. Germline values: CDR1 SEHNR, CDR2 FQNEAQ (reference sequence). The CDR3 is CASSRVINEQFF. CDR3 coding DNA: TGTGCCAGCAGCCGAGTAATAAATGAGCAGTTCTTC.

This clonotype was recorded a few times. The chain joins TRBV9 to TRBJ2-2, with unresolved D. The CDR3 extends over 15 amino acids. The germline V gene encodes CDR1 SGDLS and CDR2 YYNGEE. Trimming took off 0 bases at V and 2 bases at J, with 8 bases between the two ends. The CDR3 nucleotides are TGTGCCAGCAGCGTAGAGGTAGTAAACACCGGGGAGCTGTTTTTT. Its translation: CASSVEVVNTGELFF.

Of note for this clonotype: Given a much more abundant clone one base away, this may be a read error. CDR3: CSAREQGNYGYTF. The CDR3 DNA follows: TGCAGTGCTAGAGAACAGGGGAACTATGGCTACACCTTC. V and J are TRBV20-1 and TRBJ1-2; 7 nucleotides line up with TRBD1. This CDR3 has 13 residues. V lost 0 bases and J lost 2; bases outside the gene matches: 0. Germline assignment: CDR1 DFQATT and CDR2 SNEGSKA (reference sequence).

A word on this clonotype: This may be a read error: a much more frequent sequence differs by one nucleotide. The V call is TRBV6-5, the J call TRBJ1-1, with D hard to call. CDR3 length: 14 amino acids. Germline CDR1 is MNHEY and CDR2 is SVGAGI. CDR3 in amino acids: CTSSYSEGNTEAFF. CDR3 DNA: TGTACCAGCAGTTACTCTGAAGGGAACACTGAAGCTTTCTTT.

The V and J genes are TRBV29-1 and TRBJ2-2; TRBD1 aligns across 9 bases. The CDR3 spans 12 residues. The trim removed 6 bases at V and 13 bases at J, leaving 9 bases unmatched. From germline, CDR1 is SQVTM and CDR2 ANQGSEA. The CDR3 protein is CSVIQGARGLFF. CDR3 bases: TGCAGCGTAATACAGGGGGCTCGGGGGCTGTTTTTT.

The rearrangement uses TRBV4-2 and TRBJ1-6, with a tentative D call TRBD1 (5 bases). Germline-derived CDR1 and CDR2 are LGHNA and YNFKEQ. V was pared by 10 bases and J by 5 bases, with 15 bases between. The CDR3 runs to 14 residues. As DNA, the CDR3 is TGTGCCATCGGTGAGGGGAGGGATAATTCACCCCTCCACTTT. Its protein product is CAIGEGRDNSPLHF.

This clonotype was found a few times. At one of its ends the junction is not consistent with the germline gene, which may arise from a read error. The rearrangement uses TRBV2 and TRBJ2-5; D could derive from TRBD1 or TRBD2 (5 bases each). CDR3 length equals 11 residues. CDR1 is SNHLY and CDR2 is FYNNEI in the germline V gene. DNA for the CDR3: TGTGCCAGCAGTAGGGACGGTGTATCGGCCTTC. This codes for CASSRDGVSAF.